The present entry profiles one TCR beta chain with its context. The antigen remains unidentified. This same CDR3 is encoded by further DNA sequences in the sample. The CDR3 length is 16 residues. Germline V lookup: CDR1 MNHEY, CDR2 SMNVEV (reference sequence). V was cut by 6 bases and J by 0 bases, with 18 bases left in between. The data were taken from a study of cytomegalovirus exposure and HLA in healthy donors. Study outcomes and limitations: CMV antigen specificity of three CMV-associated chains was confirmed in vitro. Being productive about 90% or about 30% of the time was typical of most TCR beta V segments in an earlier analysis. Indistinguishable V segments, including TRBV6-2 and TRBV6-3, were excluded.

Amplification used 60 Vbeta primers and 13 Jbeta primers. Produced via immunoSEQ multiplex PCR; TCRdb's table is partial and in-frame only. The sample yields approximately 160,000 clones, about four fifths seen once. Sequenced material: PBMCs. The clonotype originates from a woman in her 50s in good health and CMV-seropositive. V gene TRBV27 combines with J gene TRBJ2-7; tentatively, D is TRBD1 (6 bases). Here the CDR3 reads CASRLQGHLSSYEQYF. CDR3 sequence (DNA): TGTGCCAGCAGACTACAGGGTCATCTCAGCTCCTACGAGCAGTACTTC.